Each of the 21 T cell receptor beta chains below was sequenced from the same sample in a study of regulatory T cells in long-lasting Graves disease. This sample's time point: persistent/refractory GD, antithyroid drugs over 5 years with positive TRAb. From PBMCs, RNA was extracted and then used to make the TCR library. Arm-PCR of CDR3 regions and iRepertoire HTBI primers were the basis on which TCR beta libraries were built. One entry per CDR3 protein, called by TCRdb with MiXCR from the multiplex PCR reads. Of 350,000 to 500,000 distinct CDR3 sequences listed, 21% are singletons. Sequencing used peripheral blood mononuclear cells (PBMCs), obtained when the disease was refractory, from a patient treated with antithyroid drugs. The receptor set was obtained from a female donor with Graves disease.

The V call is TRBV28, the J call TRBJ2-1; D may be TRBD1 (5 bases). The V end was cut by 3 bases, the J end by 5 bases, with 11 bases between. The CDR3 is 14 residues long. Germline V gene data show CDR1 as MDHEN and CDR2 as SYDVKM. CDR3: CASSFWQGNNEQFF. The CDR3 nucleotides read TGTGCCAGCAGTTTTTGGCAGGGCAACAATGAGCAGTTCTTC.

This clonotype has more than one count but fewer than ten. The rearrangement uses TRBV10-2 and TRBJ1-1; D remains ambiguous. The V gene's germline CDR1 is WSHSY and CDR2 SAAADI. Trimming shortened V by 0 bases and J by 2 bases, and 4 bases separated the two germline ends. The CDR3 is 13 residues long. CDR3 bases: TGCGCCAGCAGTGAGTCGAAAAACACTGAAGCTTTCTTT. Encoded protein: CASSESKNTEAFF.

This rearrangement joins TRBV20-1 to TRBJ2-1; 12 bases line up with TRBD2. J was trimmed by 2 bases and V by 2 bases; bases with no gene match: 1. This CDR3 region has 15 residues. Germline V CDR1 and CDR2: DFQATT, SNEGSKA (reference sequence). The CDR3 DNA follows: TGCAGTGCTAGACTAGCGGGAGGGCCCTACAATGAGCAGTTCTTC. Protein product: CSARLAGGPYNEQFF.

In its sample, this clonotype was seen many times. V gene TRBV28 combines with J gene TRBJ2-7, with 13 bases lining up with TRBD2. V gave up 1 base and J gave up 4 bases; unmatched junction bases: 10. The germline V gene has CDR1 MDHEN and CDR2 SYDVKM. The CDR3 is made up of 18 amino acids. The CDR3: CASSLSGLAGDPGYEQYF. CDR3 nucleotide sequence: TGTGCCAGCAGTTTATCCGGACTAGCGGGAGATCCCGGGTACGAGCAGTACTTC.

This clonotype showed up many times. The chain joins TRBV20-1 to TRBJ2-7; 7 positions match TRBD1. The CDR3 spans 13 residues. Looked up from germline, CDR1 is DFQATT and CDR2 is SNEGSKA (reference sequence). V shed 5 bases and J 5 bases; nucleotides not matched to a gene: 9. CDR3 protein: CSAWYRGRNEQYF. CDR3 DNA sequence: TGCAGTGCTTGGTACAGGGGACGGAACGAGCAGTACTTC.

This clonotype was counted many times. The rearrangement links TRBV20-1 to TRBJ2-2; the D is unclear. The germline V gene has CDR1 DFQATT and CDR2 SNEGSKA (reference sequence). The CDR3 length is 13 residues. The V end was cut by 7 bases, the J end by 0 bases, with 9 bases between. In DNA, the CDR3 is TGCAGTGGGGCAGCCACGAACACCGGGGAGCTGTTTTTT. Translation gives CSGAATNTGELFF.

This clonotype was observed a handful of times. The chain uses TRBV7-3 and TRBJ2-5; possibly TRBD1 for D (7 bases). CDR3 length equals 17 residues. Germline lookup yields CDR1 SGHTA and CDR2 FQGTGA. The ends were cut back, 5 bases at V and 2 bases at J, with 21 bases in the middle. The CDR3 DNA reads as TGTGCCAGCAGCCTGACGGCGGCCAGGGGGGAACAAGAGACCCAGTACTTC. Encoded protein: CASSLTAARGEQETQYF.

Ten or more counts support this clonotype. The chain is built from TRBV12-3 or TRBV12-4 and TRBJ1-1; unclear D gene. This CDR3 has 13 amino acids. Trimming took 5 bases from V and 6 from J, leaving 13 bases between them. CDR3 residues: CASSLVGFPEAFF. CDR3 DNA sequence: TGTGCCAGCAGTCTTGTAGGATTCCCTGAAGCTTTCTTT.

This clonotype was detected only a few times. This chain connects TRBV10-3 to TRBJ2-7; 9 bases are a match to TRBD2. This CDR3 is built from 14 residues. Trimming took 4 bases from V and 2 from J; bases not matched to a gene: 3. Germline V lookup: CDR1 ENHRY, CDR2 SYGVKD. For the CDR3, the DNA is TGTGCCATCAGTGGCGGGACTAGCACCTACGAGCAGTACTTC. Protein: CAISGGTSTYEQYF.

With regard to this clonotype: A much larger clonotype is one base distant, so this may be a read error. The rearrangement joins TRBV29-1 to TRBJ1-2; 7 bases fit TRBD1. From germline, CDR1 is SQVTM and CDR2 ANQGSEA. V gave up 7 bases and J gave up 4 bases; unmatched junction bases: 3. CDR3 length: 11 amino acids. CDR3 nucleotides: TGCAGCGACAGGGGCACCTATGGCTACACCTTC. This codes for CSDRGTYGYTF.

Ten or more counts support this clonotype. For the CDR3, the DNA is TGTGCCAGCAGGGGGGGGATCCTGAACACCGGGGAGCTGTTTTTT. It specifies CASRGGILNTGELFF. This sequence joins TRBV2 and TRBJ2-2; 7 bases are shared with TRBD2. CDR1 is SNHLY, CDR2 FYNNEI, per germline. The V segment lost 6 bases and the J segment 1 base; nucleotides outside the gene matches: 5. CDR3 length: 15 amino acids.

There are many counts of this clonotype. This sequence joins TRBV28 and TRBJ2-5; 9 bases align to TRBD2. The V gene end was trimmed by 5 bases and the J gene end by 3 bases; junction bases not matched to a gene: 10. Germline V CDR1 and CDR2: MDHEN, SYDVKM. The CDR3 sequence is 16 residues long. The CDR3: CASSPPSGLAKETQYF. In DNA, the CDR3 is TGTGCCAGCAGTCCCCCCTCAGGACTAGCGAAAGAGACCCAGTACTTC. Looking up the rest from reference TRBV28 and TRBJ2-5 gives the full variable domain: DVKVTQSSRYLVKRTGEKVFLECVQDMDHENMFWYRQDPGLGLRLIYFSYDVKMKEKGDIPEGYSVSREKKERFSLILESASTNQTSMYLCASSPPSGLAKETQYFGPGTRLLVL.

This clonotype has ten or more counts. The V call is TRBV6-5, the J call TRBJ2-2; 8 nucleotides agree with TRBD2. The CDR3 covers 16 residues. From germline, CDR1 is MNHEY and CDR2 SVGAGI. V shed 3 bases and J 0 bases; nucleotides not matched to a gene: 3. This CDR3 reads CASSYLAGSNTGELFF. CDR3 sequence (DNA): TGTGCCAGCAGTTATCTAGCGGGTTCGAACACCGGGGAGCTGTTTTTT.

The gene calls are TRBV19 and TRBJ2-1, with TRBD1 as a possible D gene (5 bases). The CDR3 loop spans 16 amino acids. CDR1 LNHDA and CDR2 SQIVND come from the germline V gene (reference sequence). Between the trimmed V and J ends, which lost 6 bases and 4 bases, there was a span of 19 bases. The CDR3 region is CASRNGQPRQYNEQFF. The DNA for the CDR3 is TGTGCCAGTAGAAACGGACAACCAAGACAATACAATGAGCAGTTCTTC.

There are many counts of this clonotype. The chain carries TRBV15 and TRBJ1-2, with unresolved D. The CDR3 consists of 13 residues. The germline gives CDR1 LNHNV, CDR2 YYDKDF (reference sequence). Trimming took off 5 bases at V and 6 bases at J, with 13 bases between the two ends. CDR3 nucleotides: TGTGCCACCAGCTCATTACACATGGATGGCTACACCTTC. Translating gives CATSSLHMDGYTF.

The chain carries TRBV7-9 and TRBJ2-2, with 11 positions matching TRBD2. The CDR3 spans 16 residues. The V and J ends lost 5 bases and 6 bases, in that order; junction bases with no gene match: 8. The germline gives CDR1 SEHNR, CDR2 FQNEAQ (reference sequence). CDR3 nucleotide sequence: TGTGCCAGCAGCACGACTAGCGGGATATTGTCCGGGGAGCTGTTTTTT. Protein: CASSTTSGILSGELFF.

The sample holds a few counts of this clonotype. The rearrangement uses TRBV11-2 and TRBJ2-7; D perhaps matches TRBD1 (7 bases). V was cut by 0 bases and J by 2 bases, with 11 bases left in between. This CDR3 is 15 amino acids long. The germline V gene encodes CDR1 SGHAT and CDR2 FQNNGV. Here the CDR3 DNA reads TGTGCCAGCAGCTTAGAGGGGGGACAGCCCTACGAGCAGTACTTC. This sequence encodes CASSLEGGQPYEQYF.

Regarding this clonotype: A read error may be the cause here, since a much bigger clone is one base away. The V gene is TRBV28, the J gene TRBJ1-1, with D hard to call. Trimming left V 5 bases short and J 4 bases short, with 14 bases between. In germline, CDR1 is MDHEN, CDR2 SYDVKM. CDR3 length: 14 residues. The DNA of the CDR3 is TGTGCCAGCAGTCTTTTCCCGGGTCTCACTGAAGCTTTCTTT. Translated, it gives CASSLFPGLTEAFF.

This clonotype has a handful of counts. The chain couples TRBV7-3 to TRBJ1-1; D call uncertain. In germline, CDR1 is SGHTA, CDR2 FQGTGA. The length of the CDR3 is 13 residues. Trimming cost V 2 bases and J 0 bases, with 4 bases left between them. CDR3 bases: TGTGCCAGCAGCTTATTAATGAACACTGAAGCTTTCTTT. Its protein is CASSLLMNTEAFF. The whole variable domain, filled in from reference TRBV7-3 and TRBJ1-1, reads GAGVSQTPSNKVTEKGKYVELRCDPISGHTALYWYRQSLGQGPEFLIYFQGTGAADDSGLPNDRFFAVRPEGSVSTLKIQRTERGDSAVYLCASSLLMNTEAFFGQGTRLTVV.

In regard to this clonotype: One junction end disagrees with the germline gene, perhaps due to a read error. The V and J genes are TRBV18 and TRBJ2-5; TRBD2 agrees at 8 bases. Germline CDR1 is KGHSH and CDR2 is LQKENI. The length of the CDR3 is 13 residues. In nucleotides, the CDR3 is TGTGCCAGCCCACCAGCGGGGGAAGAGACCCAGTACTTC. This codes for CASPPAGEETQYF.

The chain carries TRBV5-6 and TRBJ2-2; no firm D call. This CDR3 region has 13 residues. Germline loops: CDR1 SGHDT, CDR2 YYEEEE. The germline V and J ends were trimmed by 2 bases and 5 bases, with 7 bases remaining between them. CDR3 sequence reads: CASSFDKTGELFF. Here the CDR3 DNA reads TGTGCCAGCAGCTTCGACAAGACCGGGGAGCTGTTTTTT.